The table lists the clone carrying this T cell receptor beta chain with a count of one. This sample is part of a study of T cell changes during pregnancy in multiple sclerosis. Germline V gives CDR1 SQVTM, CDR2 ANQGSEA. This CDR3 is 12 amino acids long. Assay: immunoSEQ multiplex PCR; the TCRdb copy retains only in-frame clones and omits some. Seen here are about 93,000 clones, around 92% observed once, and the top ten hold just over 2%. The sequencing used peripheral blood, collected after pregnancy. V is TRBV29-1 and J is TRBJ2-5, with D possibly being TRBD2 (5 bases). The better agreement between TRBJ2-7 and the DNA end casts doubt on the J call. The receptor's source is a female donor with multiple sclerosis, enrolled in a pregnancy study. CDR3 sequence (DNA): TGCAGCGTTCTTGGCGGGCCGTCCGAGCAGTACTTC. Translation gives CSVLGGPSEQYF.